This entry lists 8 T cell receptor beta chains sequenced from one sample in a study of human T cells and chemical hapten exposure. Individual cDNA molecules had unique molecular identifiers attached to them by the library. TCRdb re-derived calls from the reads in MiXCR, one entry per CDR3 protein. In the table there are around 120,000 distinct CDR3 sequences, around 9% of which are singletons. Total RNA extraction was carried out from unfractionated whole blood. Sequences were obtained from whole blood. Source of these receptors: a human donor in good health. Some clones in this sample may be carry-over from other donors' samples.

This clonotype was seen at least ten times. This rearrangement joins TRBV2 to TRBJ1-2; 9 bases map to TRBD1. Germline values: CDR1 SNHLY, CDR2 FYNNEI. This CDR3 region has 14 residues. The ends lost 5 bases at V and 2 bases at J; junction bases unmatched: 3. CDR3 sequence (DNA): TGTGCCAGCAGTAGGACAGGGGAGAACTATGGCTACACCTTC. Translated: CASSRTGENYGYTF. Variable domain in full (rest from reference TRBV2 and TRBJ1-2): EPEVTQTPSHQVTQMGQEVILRCVPISNHLYFYWYRQILGQKVEFLVSFYNNEISEKSEIFDDQFSVERPDGSNFTLKIRSTKLEDSAMYFCASSRTGENYGYTFGSGTRLTVV.

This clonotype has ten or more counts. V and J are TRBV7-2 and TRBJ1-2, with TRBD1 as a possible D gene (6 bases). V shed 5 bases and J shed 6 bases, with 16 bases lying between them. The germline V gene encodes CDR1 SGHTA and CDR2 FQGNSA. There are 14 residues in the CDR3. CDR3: CASSPKTGPNGYTF. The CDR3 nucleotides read TGTGCCAGCAGCCCAAAAACAGGGCCAAATGGCTACACCTTC.

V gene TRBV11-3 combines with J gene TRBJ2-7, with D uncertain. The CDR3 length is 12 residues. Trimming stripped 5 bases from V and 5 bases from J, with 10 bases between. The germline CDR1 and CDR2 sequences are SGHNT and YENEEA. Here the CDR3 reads CASSPARDEQYF. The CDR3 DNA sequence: TGTGCCAGCAGCCCCGCCCGGGACGAGCAGTACTTC.

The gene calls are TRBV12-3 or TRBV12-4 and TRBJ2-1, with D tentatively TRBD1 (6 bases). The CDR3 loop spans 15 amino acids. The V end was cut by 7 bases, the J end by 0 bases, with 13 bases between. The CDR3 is CASTSGESSYNEQFF. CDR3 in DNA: TGTGCCAGCACCTCAGGGGAAAGCTCCTACAATGAGCAGTTCTTC.

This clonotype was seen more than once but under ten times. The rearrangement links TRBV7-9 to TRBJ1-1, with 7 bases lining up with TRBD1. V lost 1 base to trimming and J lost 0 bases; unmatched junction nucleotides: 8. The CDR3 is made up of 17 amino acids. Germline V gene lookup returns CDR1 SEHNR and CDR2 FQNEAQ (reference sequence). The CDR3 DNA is TGTGCCAGCAGCTTAGGTGGGCCGGGACAGCTGAACACTGAAGCTTTCTTT. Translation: CASSLGGPGQLNTEAFF.

The CDR3 loop is CASSLQTHHSGNTIYF. The CDR3, as DNA: TGTGCCAGCAGCTTACAGACACACCACTCTGGAAACACCATATATTTT. The J gene is TRBJ1-3, the V gene TRBV7-6; D gene unclear. V was cut by 2 bases and J by 0 bases, with 11 bases left in between. This CDR3 region has 16 residues. CDR1 is SGHVS, CDR2 FNYEAQ, per germline.

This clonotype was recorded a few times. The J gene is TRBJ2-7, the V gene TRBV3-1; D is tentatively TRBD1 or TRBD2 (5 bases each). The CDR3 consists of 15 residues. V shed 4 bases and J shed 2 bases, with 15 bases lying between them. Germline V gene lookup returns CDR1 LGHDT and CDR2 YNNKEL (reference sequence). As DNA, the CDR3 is TGTGCCAGCAGCCTCTTCCGGGACCCAGCCTACGAGCAGTACTTC. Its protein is CASSLFRDPAYEQYF.

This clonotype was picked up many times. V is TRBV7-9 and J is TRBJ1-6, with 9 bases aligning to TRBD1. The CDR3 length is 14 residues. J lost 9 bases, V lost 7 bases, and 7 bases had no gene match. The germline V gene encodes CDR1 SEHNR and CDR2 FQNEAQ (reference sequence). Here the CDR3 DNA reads TGTGCCAGCACCAGGCCGGACAGGGGTTCACCCCTCCACTTT. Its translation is CASTRPDRGSPLHF.